This TCR beta chain derives from a study of vaccination and CD4 T cells after COVID-19. Broader study findings: Spike mono-reactive clones accounted for 304 of the 307 vaccine-specific clones found in convalescent patients.

Treatment here: approximately 9-day PBMC culture with coronavirus spike peptide pools or control peptides (ViraFEST assay). ViraFEST used peptide pools to expand antigen-specific T cells and subsequently sequenced their TCRs. The CDR3 sequence is 15 residues long. V lost 0 bases to trimming and J lost 2 bases, with 7 bases between them. The germline CDR1 and CDR2 sequences are LGHNA and YNFKEQ. Sequencing of DNA taken from cultured CD4+ T cells relied on the Oncomine TCR Beta short-read assay. Investigators isolated genomic DNA from cultured CD4+ T cells. TCRdb re-called the PCR reads with MiXCR, one entry per CDR3 protein. The data contain some 13,000 distinct CDR3 sequences, less than 70% of them singletons. In the case of this clonotype: The antigen is unknown.

The sequenced sample was CD4+ T cells from blood, cultured in vitro. The clonotype comes from a human donor who had recovered from COVID-19. The rearrangement links TRBV4-2 to TRBJ2-2, with a weak D call TRBD2 (5 bases). CDR3: CASSQDGVNTGELFF. As DNA, the CDR3 is TGTGCCAGCAGCCAAGACGGGGTCAACACCGGGGAGCTGTTTTTT.